The clone carrying this T cell receptor beta chain was seen repeatedly, ten times or more. V shed 0 bases and J shed 4 bases, with 9 bases lying between them. CDR1 is LGHNA and CDR2 is YSLEER in the germline V gene. This CDR3 has 14 residues. This sample is part of a study of human T cells and chemical hapten exposure. Individual cDNA molecules had unique molecular identifiers attached to them by the library. TCRdb reprocessed the RACE reads via MiXCR and lists one record per CDR3 protein. The table has under 85,000 distinct CDR3 sequences, about 9.4% seen once. The time point is: patch test 1, 2 weeks after DPC sensitization. The treatment is: therapeutic diphenylcyclopropenone sensitization with weekly scalp DPC.

This chain connects TRBV4-3 to TRBJ2-5, with D tentatively TRBD2 (5 bases). This receptor was taken from a woman in her forties or fifties with alopecia areata. Some clones in this sample may be carry-over from other donors' samples. This material consisted of whole blood, taken in connection with sensitization to the hapten diphenylcyclopropenone (DPC). The CDR3 bases are TGCGCCAGCAGCCAAGATACCGGGGTAGAGACCCAGTACTTC. It encodes CASSQDTGVETQYF.